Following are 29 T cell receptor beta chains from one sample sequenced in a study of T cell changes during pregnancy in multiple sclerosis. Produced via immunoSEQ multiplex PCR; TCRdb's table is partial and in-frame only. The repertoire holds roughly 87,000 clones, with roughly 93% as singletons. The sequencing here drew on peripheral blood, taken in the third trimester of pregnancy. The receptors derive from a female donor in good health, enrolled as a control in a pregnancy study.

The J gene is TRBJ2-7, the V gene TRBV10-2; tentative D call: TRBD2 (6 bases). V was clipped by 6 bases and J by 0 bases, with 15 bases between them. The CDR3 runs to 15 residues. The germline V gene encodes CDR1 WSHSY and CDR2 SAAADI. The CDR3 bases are TGCGCCAGCAGAAACACGGGACTCGGCTCCTACGAGCAGTACTTC. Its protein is CASRNTGLGSYEQYF.

In DNA, the CDR3 is TGCGCCAGCAGCTTGGGGACAGGAGTTGCCTACGAGCAGTACTTC. It specifies CASSLGTGVAYEQYF. The V call is TRBV5-1, the J call TRBJ2-7, with 7 bases aligning to TRBD1. Germline CDR1 reads SGHRS; CDR2 reads YFSETQ. The CDR3 has 15 residues. V dropped 0 bases and J dropped 2; count of bases not matched to a gene: 5.

CDR3 in DNA: TGTGCCAGCAGCCCTGACCGGGACACAAGCTCCTACGAGCAGTACTTC. Translated, it gives CASSPDRDTSSYEQYF. The V and J genes are TRBV28 and TRBJ2-7; TRBD1 is a possible D gene (6 bases). The germline V and J ends were trimmed by 6 bases and 0 bases, with 18 bases remaining between them. This CDR3 contains 16 residues. The germline gives CDR1 MDHEN, CDR2 SYDVKM.

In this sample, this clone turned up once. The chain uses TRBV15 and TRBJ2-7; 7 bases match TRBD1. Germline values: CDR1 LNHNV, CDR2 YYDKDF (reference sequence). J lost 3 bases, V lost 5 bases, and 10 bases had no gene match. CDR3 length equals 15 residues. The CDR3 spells CATSLAGTAFYEQYF. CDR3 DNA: TGTGCCACCAGCCTCGCCGGGACAGCCTTCTACGAGCAGTACTTC.

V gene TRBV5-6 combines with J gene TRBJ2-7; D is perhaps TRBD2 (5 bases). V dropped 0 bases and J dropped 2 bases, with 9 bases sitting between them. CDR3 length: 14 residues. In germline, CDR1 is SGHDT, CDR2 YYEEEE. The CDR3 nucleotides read TGTGCCAGCAGCTTGGATTGGGGAGCCTACGAGCAGTACTTC. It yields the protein CASSLDWGAYEQYF.

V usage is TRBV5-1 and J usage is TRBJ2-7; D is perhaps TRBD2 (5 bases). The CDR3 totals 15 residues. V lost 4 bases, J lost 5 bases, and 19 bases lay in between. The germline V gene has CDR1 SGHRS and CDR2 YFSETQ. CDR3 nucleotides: TGCGCCAGCAGCGGGAGCGGATCTCTGAGCCACGAGCAGTACTTC. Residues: CASSGSGSLSHEQYF.

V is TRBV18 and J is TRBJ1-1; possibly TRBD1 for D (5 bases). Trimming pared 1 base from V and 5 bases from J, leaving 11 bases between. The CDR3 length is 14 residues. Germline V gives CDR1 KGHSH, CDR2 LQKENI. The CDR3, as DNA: TGTGCCAGCTCACCACTTGGGGCGAGTACTGAAGCTTTCTTT. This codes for CASSPLGASTEAFF.

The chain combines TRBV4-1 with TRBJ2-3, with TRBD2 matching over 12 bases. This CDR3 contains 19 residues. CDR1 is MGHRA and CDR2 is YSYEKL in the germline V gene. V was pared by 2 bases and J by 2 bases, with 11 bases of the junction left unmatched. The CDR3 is CASSQILAGGTKHTDTQYF. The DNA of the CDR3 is TGCGCCAGCAGCCAAATTCTAGCGGGAGGGACAAAACACACAGATACGCAGTATTTT.

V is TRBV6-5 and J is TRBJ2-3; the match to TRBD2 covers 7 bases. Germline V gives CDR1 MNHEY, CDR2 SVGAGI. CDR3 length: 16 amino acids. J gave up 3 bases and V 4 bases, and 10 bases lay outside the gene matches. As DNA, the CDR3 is TGTGCCAGCAGTTCCGCTGGCGGGAGCTTGACAGATACGCAGTATTTT. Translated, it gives CASSSAGGSLTDTQYF.

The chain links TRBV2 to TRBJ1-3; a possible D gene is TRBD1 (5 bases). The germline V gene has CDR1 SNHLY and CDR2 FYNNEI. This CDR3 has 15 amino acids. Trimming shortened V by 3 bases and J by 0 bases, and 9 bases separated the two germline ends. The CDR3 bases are TGTGCCAGCAGTGAGGACGGACACTCTGGAAACACCATATATTTT. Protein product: CASSEDGHSGNTIYF. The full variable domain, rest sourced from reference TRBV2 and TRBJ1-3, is EPEVTQTPSHQVTQMGQEVILRCVPISNHLYFYWYRQILGQKVEFLVSFYNNEISEKSEIFDDQFSVERPDGSNFTLKIRSTKLEDSAMYFCASSEDGHSGNTIYFGEGSWLTVV.

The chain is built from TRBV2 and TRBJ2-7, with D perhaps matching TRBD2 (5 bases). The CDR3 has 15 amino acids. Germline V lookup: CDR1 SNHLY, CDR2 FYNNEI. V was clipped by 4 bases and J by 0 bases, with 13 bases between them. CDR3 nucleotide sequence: TGTGCCAGCAGTGTGGAAGAGCGGCCCTCCTACGAGCAGTACTTC. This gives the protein CASSVEERPSYEQYF.

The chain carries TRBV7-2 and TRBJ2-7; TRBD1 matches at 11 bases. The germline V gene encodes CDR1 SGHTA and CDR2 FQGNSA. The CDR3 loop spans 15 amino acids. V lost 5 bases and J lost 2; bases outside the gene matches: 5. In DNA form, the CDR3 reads TGTGCCAGCAGCAAGCGGACAGGGGGCGCCTACGAGCAGTACTTC. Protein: CASSKRTGGAYEQYF. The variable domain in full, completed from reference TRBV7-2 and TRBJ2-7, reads GAGVSQSPSNKVTEKGKDVELRCDPISGHTALYWYRQSLGQGLEFLIYFQGNSAPDKSGLPSDRFSAERTGGSVSTLTIQRTQQEDSAVYLCASSKRTGGAYEQYFGPGTRLTVT.

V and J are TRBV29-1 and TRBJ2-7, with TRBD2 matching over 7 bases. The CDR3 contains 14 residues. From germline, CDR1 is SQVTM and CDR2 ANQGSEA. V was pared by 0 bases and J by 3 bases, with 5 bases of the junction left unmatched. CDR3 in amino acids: CSVEDPRGGYEQYF. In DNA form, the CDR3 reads TGCAGCGTTGAAGATCCCCGCGGGGGCTACGAGCAGTACTTC.

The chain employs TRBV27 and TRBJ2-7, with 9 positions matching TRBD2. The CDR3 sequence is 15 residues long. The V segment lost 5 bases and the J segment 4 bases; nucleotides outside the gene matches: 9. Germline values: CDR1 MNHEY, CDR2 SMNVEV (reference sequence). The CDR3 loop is CASSTRGGDPYEQYF. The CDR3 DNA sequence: TGTGCCAGCAGTACGCGGGGGGGAGACCCTTACGAGCAGTACTTC.

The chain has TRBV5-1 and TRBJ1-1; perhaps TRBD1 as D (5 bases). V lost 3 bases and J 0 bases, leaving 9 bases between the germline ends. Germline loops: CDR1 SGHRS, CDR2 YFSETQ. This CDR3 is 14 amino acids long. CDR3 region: CASSSGTLNTEAFF. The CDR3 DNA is TGCGCCAGCAGCTCCGGGACTTTGAACACTGAAGCTTTCTTT.

This CDR3 is CASSVGDRDTDTQYF. In DNA form, the CDR3 reads TGTGCCAGCAGCGTAGGGGACAGGGATACAGATACGCAGTATTTT. The J gene is TRBJ2-3, the V gene TRBV9, with 9 bases lining up with TRBD1. Per germline, CDR1 SGDLS and CDR2 YYNGEE. Germline trimming cut 0 bases from V and 3 bases from J; bases unmatched to any gene: 2. CDR3 length: 15 residues.

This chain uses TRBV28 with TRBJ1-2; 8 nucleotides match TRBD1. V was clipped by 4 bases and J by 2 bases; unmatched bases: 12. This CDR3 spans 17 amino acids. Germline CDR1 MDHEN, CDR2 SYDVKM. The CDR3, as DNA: TGTGCCAGCAGTTCTGCTGATAGGACAGGGAGCAACTATGGCTACACCTTC. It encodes CASSSADRTGSNYGYTF.

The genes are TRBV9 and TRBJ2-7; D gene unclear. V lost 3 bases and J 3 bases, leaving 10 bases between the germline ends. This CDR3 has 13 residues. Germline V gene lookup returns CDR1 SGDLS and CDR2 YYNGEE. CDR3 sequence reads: CASSDERDYEQYF. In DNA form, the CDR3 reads TGTGCCAGCAGCGACGAAAGAGACTACGAGCAGTACTTC. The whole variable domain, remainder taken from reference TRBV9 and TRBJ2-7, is DSGVTQTPKHLITATGQRVTLRCSPRSGDLSVYWYQQSLDQGLQFLIQYYNGEERAKGNILERFSAQQFPDLHSELNLSSLELGDSALYFCASSDERDYEQYFGPGTRLTVT.

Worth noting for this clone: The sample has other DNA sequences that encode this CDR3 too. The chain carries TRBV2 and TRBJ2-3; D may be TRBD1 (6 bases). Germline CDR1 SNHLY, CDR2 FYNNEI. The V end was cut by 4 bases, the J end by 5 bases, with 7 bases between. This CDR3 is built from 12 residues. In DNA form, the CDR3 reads TGTGCCAGCAGTGGCAGGGGAGATACGCAGTATTTT. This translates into CASSGRGDTQYF.

The CDR3 loop reads CATSRGAVFLSEAFF. As DNA, the CDR3 is TGTGCCACCAGCAGGGGGGCTGTATTCCTCTCTGAAGCTTTCTTT. The V call is TRBV15, the J call TRBJ1-1; D is perhaps TRBD1 (6 bases). The CDR3 length is 15 residues. The germline CDR1 and CDR2 sequences are LNHNV and YYDKDF (reference sequence). Trimming cost V 3 bases and J 6 bases, with 17 bases left between them.

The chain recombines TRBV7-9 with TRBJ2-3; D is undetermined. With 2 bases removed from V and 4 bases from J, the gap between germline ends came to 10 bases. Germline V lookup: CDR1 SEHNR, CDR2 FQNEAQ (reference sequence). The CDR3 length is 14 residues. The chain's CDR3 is CASSLPGFSDTQYF. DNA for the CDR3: TGTGCCAGCAGCTTACCGGGTTTCTCAGATACGCAGTATTTT.

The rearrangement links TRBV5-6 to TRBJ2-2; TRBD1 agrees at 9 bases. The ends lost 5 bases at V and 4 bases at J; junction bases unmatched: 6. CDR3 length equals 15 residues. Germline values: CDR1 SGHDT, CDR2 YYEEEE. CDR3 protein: CASSFDRGGTGELFF. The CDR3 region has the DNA TGTGCCAGCAGTTTCGACAGGGGGGGCACCGGGGAGCTGTTTTTT.

CDR3 region: CASSTTATNEKLFF. CDR3 DNA sequence: TGTGCCAGCAGTACCACAGCTACTAATGAAAAACTGTTTTTT. V usage is TRBV28 and J usage is TRBJ1-4; D is ambiguous. Trimming removed 5 bases at V and 2 bases at J, with 9 bases between. Germline V gene lookup returns CDR1 MDHEN and CDR2 SYDVKM. The CDR3 contains 14 residues.

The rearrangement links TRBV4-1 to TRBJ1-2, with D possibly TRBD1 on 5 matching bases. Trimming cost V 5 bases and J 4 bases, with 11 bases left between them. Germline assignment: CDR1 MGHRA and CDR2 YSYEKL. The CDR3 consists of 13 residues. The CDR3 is CASSGGLSYGYTF. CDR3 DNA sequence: TGCGCCAGCAGCGGGGGACTCAGCTATGGCTACACCTTC.

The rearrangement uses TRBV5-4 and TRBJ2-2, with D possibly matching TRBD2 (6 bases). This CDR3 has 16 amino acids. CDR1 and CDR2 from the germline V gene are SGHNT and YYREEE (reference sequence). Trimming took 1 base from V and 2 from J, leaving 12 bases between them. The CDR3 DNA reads TGTGCCAGCAGCTTGATGGGAGGTCCAAACACCGGGGAGCTGTTTTTT. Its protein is CASSLMGGPNTGELFF.

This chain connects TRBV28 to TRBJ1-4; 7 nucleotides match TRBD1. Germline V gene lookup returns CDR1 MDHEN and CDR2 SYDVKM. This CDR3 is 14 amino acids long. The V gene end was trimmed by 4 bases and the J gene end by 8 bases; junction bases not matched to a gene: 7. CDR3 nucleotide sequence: TGTGCCAGCAGTTCCTGGACAGGAGGGGAAAAACTGTTTTTT. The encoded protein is CASSSWTGGEKLFF.

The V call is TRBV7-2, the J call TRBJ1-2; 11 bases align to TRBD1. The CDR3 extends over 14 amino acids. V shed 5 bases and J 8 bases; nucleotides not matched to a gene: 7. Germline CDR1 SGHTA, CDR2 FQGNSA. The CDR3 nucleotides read TGTGCCAGCAGCACTGGACAGGGGGCGCTGGGCTACACCTTC. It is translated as CASSTGQGALGYTF.

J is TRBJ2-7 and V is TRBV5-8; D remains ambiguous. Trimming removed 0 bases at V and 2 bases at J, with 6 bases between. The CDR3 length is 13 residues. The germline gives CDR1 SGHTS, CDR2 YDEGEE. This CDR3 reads CASSLGHAYEQYF. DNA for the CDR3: TGTGCCAGCAGCTTGGGGCACGCCTACGAGCAGTACTTC. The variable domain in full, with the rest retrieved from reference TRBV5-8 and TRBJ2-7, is EAGVTQSPTHLIKTRGQQATLRCSPISGHTSVYWYQQALGLGLQFLLWYDEGEERNRGNFPPRFSGRQFPNYSSELNVNALELEDSALYLCASSLGHAYEQYFGPGTRLTVT.

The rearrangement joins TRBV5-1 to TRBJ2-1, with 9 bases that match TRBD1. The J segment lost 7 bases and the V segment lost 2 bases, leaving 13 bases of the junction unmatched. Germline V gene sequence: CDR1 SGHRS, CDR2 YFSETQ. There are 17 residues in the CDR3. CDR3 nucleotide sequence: TGCGCCAGCAGCTTAGGTAAATATGGACAGGGGAGGAATGAGCAGTTCTTC. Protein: CASSLGKYGQGRNEQFF. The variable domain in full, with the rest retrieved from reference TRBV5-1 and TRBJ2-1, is KAGVTQTPRYLIKTRGQQVTLSCSPISGHRSVSWYQQTPGQGLQFLFEYFSETQRNKGNFPGRFSGRQFSNSRSEMNVSTLELGDSALYLCASSLGKYGQGRNEQFFGPGTRLTVL.